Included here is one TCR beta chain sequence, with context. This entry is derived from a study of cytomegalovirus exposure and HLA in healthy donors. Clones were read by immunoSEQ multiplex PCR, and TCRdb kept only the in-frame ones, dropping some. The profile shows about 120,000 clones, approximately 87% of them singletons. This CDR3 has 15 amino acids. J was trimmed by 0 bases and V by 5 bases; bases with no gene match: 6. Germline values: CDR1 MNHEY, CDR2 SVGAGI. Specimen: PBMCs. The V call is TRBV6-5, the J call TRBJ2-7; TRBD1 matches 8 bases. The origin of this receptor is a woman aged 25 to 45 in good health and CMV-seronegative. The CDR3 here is CASSARGPASYEQYF. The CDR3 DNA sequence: TGTGCCAGCAGTGCCAGGGGGCCAGCCTCCTACGAGCAGTACTTC.